These T cell receptor beta chains were read from a single sample in a study of T cell changes during pregnancy in multiple sclerosis. Here immunoSEQ multiplex PCR was the method, and the copy in TCRdb shows in-frame clones only, minus some. The repertoire holds approximately 100,000 clones, with approximately 94% as singletons. The starting material was peripheral blood, obtained in the second trimester of pregnancy. These receptors were obtained from a female donor with multiple sclerosis, enrolled in a pregnancy study. Both conserved end residues are part of each CDR3. D genes are given only for firm matches. Clone size is stated in some rows and not others, as once, few, many or a class when expanded.

clone_size	v_call	d_call	cdr3_length	j_call	cdr3_nt	cdr3_aa
NA	TRBV5-1	TRBD1	13	TRBJ1-2	TGCGCCAGCAGCTTACAGGGGAACTATGGCTACACCTTC	CASSLQGNYGYTF
once	TRBV5-8	NA	15	TRBJ2-3	TGTGCCAGCAGCTTGTCCGTCAGGGAACAGGATACGCAGTATTTT	CASSLSVREQDTQYF
NA	TRBV6-1	TRBD1	14	TRBJ1-2	TGTGCCAGCAGTGAAGGGACAGGCCTATATGGCTACACCTTC	CASSEGTGLYGYTF
NA	TRBV29-1	TRBD1	13	TRBJ1-6	TGCAGCGTGGCGGACAGGTCCAATTCACCCCTCCACTTT	CSVADRSNSPLHF
NA	TRBV5-5	NA	11	TRBJ1-2	TGTGCCAGCAGCTTGGACGGTGGCTACACCTTC	CASSLDGGYTF
NA	TRBV9	TRBD1	16	TRBJ2-5	TGTGCCAGCAGCGTAGGGCATGGCAGGGGGTCCGAGACCCAGTACTTC	CASSVGHGRGSETQYF
NA	TRBV6-1	TRBD2	15	TRBJ2-7	TGTGCCAGCAGTGAGTTTTGGGGGGGATCCTACGAGCAGTACTTC	CASSEFWGGSYEQYF
NA	TRBV28	NA	15	TRBJ1-4	TGTGCCAGCAGTTTTTCGGGGGGGAGGAATGAAAAACTGTTTTTT	CASSFSGGRNEKLFF
NA	TRBV27	NA	15	TRBJ1-1	TGTGCCAGCAGTTTAGAGGGAAGGGGGGGCACTGAAGCTTTCTTT	CASSLEGRGGTEAFF
NA	TRBV18	NA	16	TRBJ1-1	TGTGCCAGCTCACCCTATACTCCAGGGGCGAACACTGAAGCTTTCTTT	CASSPYTPGANTEAFF
NA	TRBV27	TRBD2	19	TRBJ2-1	TGTGCCAGCAGTTTACTCCGGCTGAGCGGGAAGAGCTCCTACAATGAGCAGTTCTTC	CASSLLRLSGKSSYNEQFF
NA	TRBV19	TRBD1	14	TRBJ2-7	TGTGCCAGTAGCAGGGGGCAGGGGGCGGAGGAGCAGTACTTC	CASSRGQGAEEQYF
NA	TRBV28	TRBD2	14	TRBJ2-7	TGTGCCAGCAGTTTAGGGGGGGGTAAAAGCGAGCAGTACTTC	CASSLGGGKSEQYF
NA	TRBV18	TRBD1	15	TRBJ1-2	TGTGCCAGCTCACCCCCGGGACAGAGGTCGGCAGGCTACACCTTC	CASSPPGQRSAGYTF
NA	TRBV2	NA	14	TRBJ1-2	TGTGCCAGCAACCTACAGGGAGACAACTATGGCTACACCTTC	CASNLQGDNYGYTF
NA	TRBV19	TRBD1	15	TRBJ2-1	TGTGCCAGTAGCCGAGGGGGCGGGCCCCCCAATGAGCAGTTCTTC	CASSRGGGPPNEQFF
NA	TRBV5-6	TRBD1	17	TRBJ1-2	TGTGCCAGCAGTCGTACAGGGGGCGCTTCTTCTAACTATGGCTACACCTTC	CASSRTGGASSNYGYTF
once	TRBV5-8	NA	18	TRBJ1-5	TGTGCCAGCAGCTCCCCTCATGGGAGCCGGGGGTGGAATCAGCCCCAGCATTTT	CASSSPHGSRGWNQPQHF
NA	TRBV9	TRBD1	14	TRBJ2-7	TGTGCCAGCAGCCCGACAGGGAGCTCCTACGAGCAGTACTTC	CASSPTGSSYEQYF
few	TRBV5-4	TRBD1	15	TRBJ1-4	TGTGCCAGCAGCTTCAACAGGGGGGGGAATGAAAAACTGTTTTTT	CASSFNRGGNEKLFF
once	TRBV11-2	TRBD2	13	TRBJ2-5	TGTGCCAGCAGCGTGGGACTAGCGGGGACCCAGTACTTC	CASSVGLAGTQYF
once	TRBV7-9	NA	14	TRBJ1-1	TGTGCCAGCAGCTTAGAGGTCAGGGCGACTGAAGCTTTCTTT	CASSLEVRATEAFF
once	TRBV19	NA	12	TRBJ2-1	TGTGCCAGTAGCTATCCCTACAATGAGCAGTTCTTC	CASSYPYNEQFF
NA	TRBV4-1	NA	18	TRBJ1-1	TGCGCCAGCAGCCAAGGTCTCGCTACAGGCGCGAAGAACACTGAAGCTTTCTTT	CASSQGLATGAKNTEAFF
NA	TRBV6-1	NA	11	TRBJ2-1	TGTGCCAGCTCTGTCTACAATGAGCAGTTCTTC	CASSVYNEQFF
NA	TRBV25-1	NA	13	TRBJ2-1	TGTGCCAGCGGGACTCCTTCCTACAATGAGCAGTTCTTC	CASGTPSYNEQFF
once	TRBV4-1	TRBD1	15	TRBJ1-2	TGCGCCAGCAGCCAATTCCTGACAGGGGGTTATGGCTACACCTTC	CASSQFLTGGYGYTF
NA	TRBV19	TRBD1	18	TRBJ1-1	TGTGCCAGTAGTATAGTACGGGTGGGACAGGGGGCTGGAGCTGAAGCTTTCTTT	CASSIVRVGQGAGAEAFF
NA	TRBV14	TRBD2	17	TRBJ2-5	TGTGCCAGCAGCCAAGCTCTCATCCAGCGGGGAGGAGAGACCCAGTACTTC	CASSQALIQRGGETQYF
NA	TRBV7-2	NA	15	TRBJ1-3	TGTGCCAGCAGCTTAGTCCCGGACTCCGGAAACACCATATATTTT	CASSLVPDSGNTIYF
NA	TRBV5-4	NA	15	TRBJ2-3	TGTGCCAGCAGCCAGAGGGAGTTGGGCACAGATACGCAGTATTTT	CASSQRELGTDTQYF
NA	TRBV6-1	NA	11	TRBJ1-2	TGTGCCAGCAGGGACAGCTATGGCTACACCTTC	CASRDSYGYTF
NA	TRBV29-1	NA	13	TRBJ1-1	TGCAGCGTTGAAGAGACAGCGAACACTGAAGCTTTCTTT	CSVEETANTEAFF
NA	TRBV18	TRBD1	15	TRBJ1-2	TGTGCCAGCTCACCGGCCCTGGGACAGGGGGCGGGCTACACCTTC	CASSPALGQGAGYTF
NA	TRBV6-5	NA	15	TRBJ1-4	TGTGCCAGCAGTTCTACAGCGGAGGTTAATGAAAAACTGTTTTTT	CASSSTAEVNEKLFF
NA	TRBV7-9	NA	15	TRBJ1-1	TGTGCCAGCAGTCCAAAGCGTGCGATGAACACTGAAGCTTTCTTT	CASSPKRAMNTEAFF
NA	TRBV7-8	NA	17	TRBJ2-5	TGTGCCAGCAGCCTTACGCCCACGACTAGGTCCGAAGAGACCCAGTACTTC	CASSLTPTTRSEETQYF
NA	TRBV29-1	NA	18	TRBJ2-3	TGCAGCGTTACTTTCGGTAGGGAACGGGAGAGGTTTAGAGATACGCAGTATTTT	CSVTFGRERERFRDTQYF
NA	TRBV30	NA	13	TRBJ1-5	TGTGCCTGGAGTTCAGGGATAACTCAGCCCCAGCATTTT	CAWSSGITQPQHF
once	TRBV19	TRBD1	17	TRBJ1-5	TGTGCCAGTAGTGGGGACAGGGGGGCAAGGAGCAATCAGCCCCAGCATTTT	CASSGDRGARSNQPQHF
once	TRBV6-5	TRBD1	15	TRBJ2-3	TGTGCCAGCAGTTACTTTCGGACAGGGGAAGATACGCAGTATTTT	CASSYFRTGEDTQYF
once	TRBV6-6	TRBD1	16	TRBJ1-6	TGTGCCAGCAGTGGGACAGGGGGACCATATAATTCACCCCTCCACTTT	CASSGTGGPYNSPLHF
once	TRBV5-1	TRBD2	19	TRBJ2-5	TGCGCCAGCAGCTTGGGAGGGAAGATAGGCGGGGGGTACCAAGAGACCCAGTACTTC	CASSLGGKIGGGYQETQYF
NA	TRBV4-2	NA	15	TRBJ2-7	TGTGCCAGCAGCCAAGTATCACAGGGTACCCACGAGCAGTACTTC	CASSQVSQGTHEQYF
NA	TRBV10-3	NA	15	TRBJ2-7	TGTGCCATCAGTGGCAGTGGGGCCGGACCTCACGAGCAGTACTTC	CAISGSGAGPHEQYF
NA	TRBV6-6	NA	16	TRBJ1-4	TGTGCCAGCAGCCCCATGGCAGGGACAACTAATGAAAAACTGTTTTTT	CASSPMAGTTNEKLFF
NA	TRBV30	NA	15	TRBJ2-3	TGTGCCTGGAGTGTACACAGGTTAAGTTCAGATACGCAGTATTTT	CAWSVHRLSSDTQYF
NA	TRBV5-6	NA	15	TRBJ2-7	TGTGCCAGCAGGCCTGCCGGGGGACCGACCTACGAGCAGTACTTC	CASRPAGGPTYEQYF
NA	TRBV28	NA	13	TRBJ1-1	TGTGCCAGCAGTTTGGAACAGGGAACTGAAGCTTTCTTT	CASSLEQGTEAFF
NA	TRBV7-3	NA	14	TRBJ2-1	TGTGCCAGCAGCTCGCGGGGGCTACTCAATGAGCAGTTCTTC	CASSSRGLLNEQFF
NA	TRBV6-5	TRBD1	14	TRBJ1-1	TGTGCCAGCAGCCCCGGGACAGTGGACACTGAAGCTTTCTTT	CASSPGTVDTEAFF
NA	TRBV11-1	TRBD1	15	TRBJ1-1	TGTGCCAGCAGCTTGGATGGGACAGGCACCCGTGTGGCTTTCTTT	CASSLDGTGTRVAFF
NA	TRBV6-6	NA	13	TRBJ1-6	TGTGCCAGCAGTTACTCGAGAGATTCACCCCTCCACTTT	CASSYSRDSPLHF
once	TRBV5-6	NA	14	TRBJ2-7	TGTGCCAGCAGCTTGTGGAGGGCTTCCTACGAGCAGTACTTC	CASSLWRASYEQYF